The 20 T cell receptor beta chains below were found in one sample sequenced in a study of blood T cell repertoires in COVID-19. Profiling relied on immunoSEQ multiplex PCR, and the TCRdb table lists in-frame clones only, not all of them. The sample has about 54,000 clones; about 90% are singletons. Sequencing input: peripheral blood. These receptors all stem from a woman aged 55-70 years with active or convalescent COVID-19.

This clone has a single count. The J gene is TRBJ2-7, the V gene TRBV5-1; D call uncertain. V lost 0 bases, J lost 7 bases, and 8 bases lay in between. The CDR3 runs 12 residues. Germline CDR1 reads SGHRS; CDR2 reads YFSETQ. CDR3 sequence reads: CASSLEWPEQYF. The DNA of the CDR3 is TGCGCCAGCAGCTTGGAATGGCCGGAGCAGTACTTC.

This chain links TRBV30 with TRBJ1-6, with 10 bases lining up with TRBD1. Germline values: CDR1 GTSNPN, CDR2 SVGIG (reference sequence). There are 14 residues in the CDR3. Trimming removed 5 bases from V and 11 bases from J; junction bases left unmatched: 9. The CDR3 DNA reads as TGTGCCTGGGTGGGACAGGGGAGTAGAGCACCCCTCCACTTT. Its protein product is CAWVGQGSRAPLHF.

The V gene is TRBV7-9, the J gene TRBJ2-1; 7 bases agree with TRBD2. Per germline, CDR1 SEHNR and CDR2 FQNEAQ (reference sequence). CDR3 length: 13 amino acids. V trimming: 5 bases; J trimming: 3 bases; junction bases outside the gene matches: 1. CDR3 region: CASSTGGYNEQFF. CDR3 in DNA: TGTGCCAGCAGCACGGGAGGCTACAATGAGCAGTTCTTC.

CDR3 sequence: CASSSPAAEAFF. In DNA form, the CDR3 reads TGCGCCAGCAGCTCCCCTGCGGCTGAAGCTTTCTTT. The rearrangement uses TRBV5-1 and TRBJ1-1; unclear D gene. V lost 3 bases and J lost 6, with 9 bases in between. CDR1 and CDR2 (germline): SGHRS, YFSETQ. This CDR3 is built from 12 residues.

This chain links TRBV9 with TRBJ2-7, with D unresolved. CDR1 SGDLS and CDR2 YYNGEE come from the germline V gene. The V and J ends lost 0 bases and 2 bases respectively, with 9 bases between them. The CDR3 contains 14 residues. The CDR3 DNA reads TGTGCCAGCAGCGTAGACGGAGACGCCTACGAGCAGTACTTC. The encoded protein is CASSVDGDAYEQYF.

V usage is TRBV29-1 and J usage is TRBJ2-7; 13 nucleotides line up with TRBD2. V lost 5 bases and J lost 7; bases outside the gene matches: 5. From germline, CDR1 is SQVTM and CDR2 ANQGSEA. The CDR3 sequence is 13 residues long. The CDR3 region has the DNA TGCAGCGTTCACCCGGGACTAGCGGGGGAGCAGTACTTC. Its translation is CSVHPGLAGEQYF.

The V call is TRBV19, the J call TRBJ2-3; TRBD2 matches 7 bases. With 7 bases clipped from V and 0 bases from J, the junction kept 4 bases outside the gene matches. The CDR3 is made up of 14 amino acids. Germline V gives CDR1 LNHDA, CDR2 SQIVND (reference sequence). The CDR3 reads CASKEGGSTDTQYF. CDR3 sequence (DNA): TGTGCCAGTAAAGAGGGAGGGAGCACAGATACGCAGTATTTT.

This chain links TRBV30 with TRBJ2-5; D possibly corresponds to TRBD2 (5 bases). Trimming cost V 2 bases and J 2 bases, with 15 bases left between them. The CDR3 is 15 residues long. Looked up from germline, CDR1 is GTSNPN and CDR2 is SVGIG (reference sequence). The CDR3 coding sequence is TGTGCCTGGAGTTTGGTAGTAACGGGACAAGAGACCCAGTACTTC. Translation: CAWSLVVTGQETQYF.

The chain uses TRBV5-1 and TRBJ1-1, with D perhaps matching TRBD1 (5 bases). V gave up 2 bases and J gave up 5 bases, with 10 bases separating them. The CDR3 extends over 13 amino acids. The germline CDR1 and CDR2 sequences are SGHRS and YFSETQ. CDR3 in DNA: TGCGCCAGCAGCTTAACAGGTCGTACTGAAGCTTTCTTT. This codes for CASSLTGRTEAFF.

The J gene is TRBJ1-2, the V gene TRBV28, with D perhaps matching TRBD1 (6 bases). The CDR3 contains 13 residues. Germline-derived CDR1 and CDR2 are MDHEN and SYDVKM. The germline V and J ends were trimmed by 6 bases and 3 bases, with 11 bases remaining between them. This CDR3 reads CASRTRQDYGYTF. CDR3 nucleotide sequence: TGTGCCAGCAGAACCCGACAGGACTATGGCTACACCTTC.

J is TRBJ2-1 and V is TRBV20-1, with 10 bases fitting TRBD2. In germline, CDR1 is DFQATT, CDR2 SNEGSKA (reference sequence). CDR3 length: 15 residues. Germline trimming cut 3 bases from V and 4 bases from J; bases unmatched to any gene: 6. The DNA for the CDR3 is TGCAGTGCTAGTGATAGCGGGGGGATTTACAATGAGCAGTTCTTC. Translation: CSASDSGGIYNEQFF.

The gene calls are TRBV5-4 and TRBJ2-7; 7 bases map to TRBD1. This CDR3 spans 13 amino acids. V lost 4 bases and J lost 4; bases outside the gene matches: 5. Germline values: CDR1 SGHNT, CDR2 YYREEE (reference sequence). As DNA, the CDR3 is TGTGCCAGCAGCCGAGGGGGCTTTTACGAGCAGTACTTC. It translates to CASSRGGFYEQYF.

This clone appeared once. This chain links TRBV18 with TRBJ1-6; D might be TRBD1 (5 bases). CDR1 is KGHSH, CDR2 LQKENI, per germline. This CDR3 is built from 15 residues. Trimming cost V 3 bases and J 6 bases, with 12 bases left between them. DNA for the CDR3: TGTGCCAGCTCACCCGACAGCCGCTTTAATTCACCCCTCCACTTT. Its translation: CASSPDSRFNSPLHF.

The chain uses TRBV28 and TRBJ1-5; 9 nucleotides match TRBD1. The CDR3 totals 15 residues. V shed 3 bases and J 8 bases; nucleotides not matched to a gene: 8. Germline CDR1 and CDR2: MDHEN and SYDVKM. The DNA of the CDR3 is TGTGCCAGCAGTTTGGGAGGGACAGGGCGTGAGCCCCAGCATTTT. Translation gives CASSLGGTGREPQHF.

The genes are TRBV28 and TRBJ1-2; 7 bases match TRBD1. The V gene end was trimmed by 3 bases and the J gene end by 8 bases; junction bases not matched to a gene: 15. Germline V CDR1 and CDR2: MDHEN, SYDVKM. The CDR3 is made up of 16 amino acids. CDR3 protein: CASSFPDLTGLMGYTF. Here the CDR3 DNA reads TGTGCCAGCAGTTTTCCCGATCTGACAGGGCTCATGGGCTACACCTTC.

The chain recombines TRBV6-1 with TRBJ1-3, with a possible D match to TRBD1 (5 bases). The CDR3 contains 14 residues. Looked up from germline, CDR1 is MNHNS and CDR2 is SASEGT. Trimming stripped 0 bases from V and 2 bases from J, with 5 bases between. CDR3 bases: TGTGCCAGCAGTGAAGCCAGGGCTGGAAACACCATATATTTT. This encodes CASSEARAGNTIYF.

V and J are TRBV18 and TRBJ1-1; D not certain. This CDR3 region has 13 residues. V was pared by 3 bases and J by 1 base, with 6 bases between. The V gene's germline CDR1 is KGHSH and CDR2 LQKENI. The CDR3: CASSPEKNTEAFF. The CDR3 coding sequence is TGTGCCAGCTCACCTGAGAAGAACACTGAAGCTTTCTTT.

V gene TRBV5-8 combines with J gene TRBJ1-4; the match to TRBD1 covers 9 bases. The germline V gene encodes CDR1 SGHTS and CDR2 YDEGEE. There are 15 residues in the CDR3. With V trimmed by 6 bases and J by 7 bases, 10 bases remained unmatched. The CDR3 here is CASILQQGAREKLFF. CDR3 nucleotide sequence: TGTGCCAGCATCCTCCAACAGGGGGCCCGTGAAAAACTGTTTTTT.

The genes are TRBV27 and TRBJ2-1; the D gene is possibly TRBD2 (6 bases). The germline gives CDR1 MNHEY, CDR2 SMNVEV (reference sequence). Trimming left V 3 bases short and J 9 bases short, with 27 bases between. The CDR3 spans 18 residues. Here the CDR3 reads CASSFTGVVSRPTTEQFF. The CDR3 DNA is TGTGCCAGCAGTTTCACGGGAGTTGTGAGTCGTCCCACAACTGAGCAGTTCTTC.

This chain links TRBV5-6 with TRBJ1-5; D call uncertain. From germline, CDR1 is SGHDT and CDR2 YYEEEE. This CDR3 contains 13 residues. Trimming cost V 2 bases and J 5 bases, with 8 bases left between them. CDR3 sequence: CASSLGGYQPQHF. The DNA for the CDR3 is TGTGCCAGCAGCTTAGGAGGATATCAGCCCCAGCATTTT. Using reference TRBV5-6 and TRBJ1-5 for the parts outside the CDR3, the full variable domain is DAGVTQSPTHLIKTRGQQVTLRCSPKSGHDTVSWYQQALGQGPQFIFQYYEEEERQRGNFPDRFSGHQFPNYSSELNVNALLLGDSALYLCASSLGGYQPQHFGDGTRLSIL.